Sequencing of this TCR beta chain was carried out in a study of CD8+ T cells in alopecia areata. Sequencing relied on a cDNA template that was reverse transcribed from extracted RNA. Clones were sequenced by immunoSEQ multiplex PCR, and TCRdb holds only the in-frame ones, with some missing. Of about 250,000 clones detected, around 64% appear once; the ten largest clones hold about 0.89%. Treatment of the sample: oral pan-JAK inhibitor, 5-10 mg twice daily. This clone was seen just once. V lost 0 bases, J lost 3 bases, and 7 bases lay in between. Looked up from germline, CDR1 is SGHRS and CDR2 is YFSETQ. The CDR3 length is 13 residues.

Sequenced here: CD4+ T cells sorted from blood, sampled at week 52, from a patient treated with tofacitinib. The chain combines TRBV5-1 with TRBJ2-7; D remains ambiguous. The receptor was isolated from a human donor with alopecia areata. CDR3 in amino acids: CASSLDGDYEQYF. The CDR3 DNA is TGCGCCAGCAGCTTGGACGGCGACTACGAGCAGTACTTC.